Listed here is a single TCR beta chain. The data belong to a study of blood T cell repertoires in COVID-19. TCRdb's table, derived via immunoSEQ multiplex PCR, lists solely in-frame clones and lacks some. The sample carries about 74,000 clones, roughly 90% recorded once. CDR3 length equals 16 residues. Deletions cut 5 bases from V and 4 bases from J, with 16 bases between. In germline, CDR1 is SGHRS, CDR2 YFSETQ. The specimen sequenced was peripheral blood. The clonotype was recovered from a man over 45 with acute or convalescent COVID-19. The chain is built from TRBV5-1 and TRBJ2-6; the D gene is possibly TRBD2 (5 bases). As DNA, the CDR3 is TGCGCCAGCAGATTCGGGATATCGGCGGGGGCCAACGTCCTGACTTTC. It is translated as CASRFGISAGANVLTF. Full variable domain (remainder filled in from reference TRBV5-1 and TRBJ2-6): KAGVTQTPRYLIKTRGQQVTLSCSPISGHRSVSWYQQTPGQGLQFLFEYFSETQRNKGNFPGRFSGRQFSNSRSEMNVSTLELGDSALYLCASRFGISAGANVLTFGAGSRLTVL.